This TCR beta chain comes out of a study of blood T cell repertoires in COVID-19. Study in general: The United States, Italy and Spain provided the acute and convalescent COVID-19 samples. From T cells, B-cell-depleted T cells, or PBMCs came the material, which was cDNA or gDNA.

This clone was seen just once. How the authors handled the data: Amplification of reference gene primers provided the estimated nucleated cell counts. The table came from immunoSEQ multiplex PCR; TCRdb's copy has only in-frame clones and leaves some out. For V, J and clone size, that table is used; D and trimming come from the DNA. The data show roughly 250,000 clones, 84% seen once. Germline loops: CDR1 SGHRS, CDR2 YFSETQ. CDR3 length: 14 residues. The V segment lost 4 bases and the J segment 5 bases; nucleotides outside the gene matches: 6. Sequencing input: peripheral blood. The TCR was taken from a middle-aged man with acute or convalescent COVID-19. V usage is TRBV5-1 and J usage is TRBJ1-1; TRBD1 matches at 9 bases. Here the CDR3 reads CASSGTGYGTEAFF. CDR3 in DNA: TGCGCCAGCAGCGGGACAGGGTATGGGACTGAAGCTTTCTTT.